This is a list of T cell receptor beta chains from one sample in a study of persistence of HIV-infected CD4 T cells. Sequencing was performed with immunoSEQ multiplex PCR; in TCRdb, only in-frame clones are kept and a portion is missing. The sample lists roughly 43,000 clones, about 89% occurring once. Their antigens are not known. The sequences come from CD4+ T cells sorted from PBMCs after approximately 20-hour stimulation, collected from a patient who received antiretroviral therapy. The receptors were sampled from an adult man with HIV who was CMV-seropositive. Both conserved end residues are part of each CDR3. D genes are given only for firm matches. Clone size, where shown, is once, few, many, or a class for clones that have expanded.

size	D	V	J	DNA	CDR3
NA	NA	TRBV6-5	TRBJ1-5	TGTGCCAGCAGCGATTCTGGCGGGCCCAATCAGCCCCAGCATTTT	CASSDSGGPNQPQHF
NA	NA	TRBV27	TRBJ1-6	TGTGCCAGCAGTCCGGGACGAGATAATTCACCCCTCCACTTT	CASSPGRDNSPLHF
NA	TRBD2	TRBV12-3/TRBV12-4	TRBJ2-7	TGTGCCAGCAGTTCCGGGGGGGCCCACGAGCAGTACTTC	CASSSGGAHEQYF
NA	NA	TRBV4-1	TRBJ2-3	TGCGCCAGCAGCCAAGTAAGGAGCACAGATACGCAGTATTTT	CASSQVRSTDTQYF
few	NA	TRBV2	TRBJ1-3	TGTGCCAGCAGTGAACGGGTTGGAAACACCATATATTTT	CASSERVGNTIYF
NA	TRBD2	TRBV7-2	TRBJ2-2	TGTGCCAGCATGCTCGGACTAGCGGGGGGGAACGGGGAGCTGTTTTTT	CASMLGLAGGNGELFF
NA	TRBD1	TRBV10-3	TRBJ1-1	TGTGCCATCAGTGACCCGACAGGGGGAGGGATTGAAGCTTTCTTT	CAISDPTGGGIEAFF
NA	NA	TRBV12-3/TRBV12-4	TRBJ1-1	TGTGCCAGCAGTTGGGCCGTCGGAGCTTTCTTT	CASSWAVGAFF
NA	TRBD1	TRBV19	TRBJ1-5	TGTGCCAGTACCTGGGACAGAAATCAGCCCCAGCATTTT	CASTWDRNQPQHF
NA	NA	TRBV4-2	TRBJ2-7	TGTGCCAGCAGCCAAGATCGAGAGATCTACGAGCAGTACTTC	CASSQDREIYEQYF
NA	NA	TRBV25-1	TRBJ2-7	TGTGCCAGCAGTTCGGCGGACAGAGTAACCTACGAGCAGTACTTC	CASSSADRVTYEQYF
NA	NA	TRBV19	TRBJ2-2	TGTGCCAGTAGATCGGGCGCGAACACCGGGGAGCTGTTTTTT	CASRSGANTGELFF
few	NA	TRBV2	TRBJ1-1	TGTGCCAGCTCAAAGGACATGAACACTGAAGCTTTCTTT	CASSKDMNTEAFF
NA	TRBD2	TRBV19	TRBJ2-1	TGTGCCAGTAGTGGGGGACTAGCGCTCTGGAATGAGCAGTTCTTC	CASSGGLALWNEQFF
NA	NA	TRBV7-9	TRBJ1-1	TGTGCCAGCAGCTTAACGCAGGGACGCGGGACTGAAGCTTTCTTT	CASSLTQGRGTEAFF
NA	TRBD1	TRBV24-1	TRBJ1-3	TGTGCCACCAGTGAGGGGCGACAGGGGGCTGCTGGAAACACCATATATTTT	CATSEGRQGAAGNTIYF
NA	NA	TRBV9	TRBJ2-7	TGTGCCAGCAGCGTAGGGAACCTACAGAGCTCCTACGAGCAGTACTTC	CASSVGNLQSSYEQYF
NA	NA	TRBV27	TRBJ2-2	TGTGCCAGCAACAGAGGGGGGCGGGCCGGGGAGCTGTTTTTT	CASNRGGRAGELFF
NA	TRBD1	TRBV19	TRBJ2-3	TGTGCCAGTGGGACAGGGGGTCCGGCAGATACGCAGTATTTT	CASGTGGPADTQYF
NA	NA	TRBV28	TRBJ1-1	TGTGCCAGCAGGGGTCCCCACACTGAAGCTTTCTTT	CASRGPHTEAFF
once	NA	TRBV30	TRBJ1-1	TGTGCCTGGAGTGTAAGGTCCACCGGGAACACTGAAGCTTTCTTT	CAWSVRSTGNTEAFF
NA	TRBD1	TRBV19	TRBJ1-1	TGTGCCAGTAGTACCGGACAGGCGAACACTGAAGCTTTCTTT	CASSTGQANTEAFF
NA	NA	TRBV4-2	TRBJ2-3	TGTGCCAGCAGCCAAGAAACTCGCACAGATACGCAGTATTTT	CASSQETRTDTQYF
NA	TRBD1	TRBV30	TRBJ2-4	TGTGCCTGGGACAGGGGGGAAAACATTCAGTACTTC	CAWDRGENIQYF
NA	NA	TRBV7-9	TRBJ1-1	TGTGCCAGCAGCTTAGGCGGGTCATCTGAAGCTTTCTTT	CASSLGGSSEAFF
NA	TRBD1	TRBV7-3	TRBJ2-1	TGTGCCAGCAGCTATTTGGCCGGGACAGCCAAATACAATGAGCAGTTCTTC	CASSYLAGTAKYNEQFF
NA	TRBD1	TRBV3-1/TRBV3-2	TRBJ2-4	TGTGCCAGCAGCCCGGGACAGGGCACAAACATTCAGTACTTC	CASSPGQGTNIQYF
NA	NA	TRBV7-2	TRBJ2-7	TGTGCCAGCAGCTTAGCATCGGCCTACGAGCAGTACTTC	CASSLASAYEQYF
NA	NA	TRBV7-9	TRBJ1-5	TGTGCCAGCACCCGTGGTGAGAATCAGCCCCAGCATTTT	CASTRGENQPQHF
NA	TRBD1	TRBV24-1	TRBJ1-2	TGTGCCACCAGTGATCGACAGGGTCGAGGCTACACCTTC	CATSDRQGRGYTF
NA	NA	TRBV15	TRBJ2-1	TGTGCCACCAAATCCGAAAGGGGTGCTACGAATGAGCAGTTCTTC	CATKSERGATNEQFF
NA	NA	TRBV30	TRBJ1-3	TGTGCCTCTAGGAAAGGGGCCGGAAACACCATATATTTT	CASRKGAGNTIYF
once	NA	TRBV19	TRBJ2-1	TGTGCCAGTAGCACTCTGTTGCGGGAAGAGCAGTTCTTC	CASSTLLREEQFF
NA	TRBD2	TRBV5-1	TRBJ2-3	TGCGCCAGCAGCCTGGGAGGGAGGGCAGATACGCAGTATTTT	CASSLGGRADTQYF
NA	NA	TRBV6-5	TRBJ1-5	TGTGCCAGCAGTAGAGACTTAGCGGGGCCCCAGCATTTT	CASSRDLAGPQHF
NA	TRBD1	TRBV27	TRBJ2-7	TGTGCCAGCAGCCGAACAGGGGTCTACGAGCAGTACTTC	CASSRTGVYEQYF
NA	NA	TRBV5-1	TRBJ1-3	TGCGCCAGCAGCTTAGGGGGATCTGGTGGAAACACCATATATTTT	CASSLGGSGGNTIYF
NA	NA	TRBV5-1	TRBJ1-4	TGCGCCAGCAGCCCGCGGCAGGGATTGGCCGCAACTAATGAAAAACTGTTTTTT	CASSPRQGLAATNEKLFF
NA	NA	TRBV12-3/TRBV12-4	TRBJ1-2	TGTGCCAGCAGTTTAGGATTATATGGCTACACCTTC	CASSLGLYGYTF
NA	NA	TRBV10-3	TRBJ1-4	TGTGCCATCAGTGCGGGAGGGAGAACTAATGAAAAACTGTTTTTT	CAISAGGRTNEKLFF
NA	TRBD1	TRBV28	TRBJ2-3	TGTGCCAGCAGTCTCCGGACAGGGAGGACAGATACGCAGTATTTT	CASSLRTGRTDTQYF
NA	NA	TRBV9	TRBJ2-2	TGTGCCAGCAGCGTAGGGATCGGGGAGCTGTTTTTT	CASSVGIGELFF
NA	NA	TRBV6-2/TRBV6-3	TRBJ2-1	TGTGCCAGCAGTTACTCGTCTCGGAGTGAGCAGTTCTTC	CASSYSSRSEQFF
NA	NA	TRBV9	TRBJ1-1	TGTGCCAGCAGCGCGGGGACACCGAATGCGAACACTGAAGCTTTCTTT	CASSAGTPNANTEAFF
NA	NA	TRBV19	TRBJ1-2	TGTGCCAGTAGTATAAATGGCTATGGCTACACCTTC	CASSINGYGYTF
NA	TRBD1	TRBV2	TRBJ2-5	TGTGCCAGCGCCCTAGAGACAGGGGGCAGGGGGGAGACCCAGTACTTC	CASALETGGRGETQYF
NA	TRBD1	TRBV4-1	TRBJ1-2	TGCGCCAGCAGCCAAGATGAGGGGGCAGCTGGAGGCTACACCTTC	CASSQDEGAAGGYTF
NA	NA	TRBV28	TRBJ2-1	TGTGCCAGCAGTTTGATCGGCCAAATCAATGAGCAGTTCTTC	CASSLIGQINEQFF
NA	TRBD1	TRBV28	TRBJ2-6	TGTGCCAGCAGTTCCATACAGGGGGCGCCCTCTGGGGCCAACGTCCTGACTTTC	CASSSIQGAPSGANVLTF